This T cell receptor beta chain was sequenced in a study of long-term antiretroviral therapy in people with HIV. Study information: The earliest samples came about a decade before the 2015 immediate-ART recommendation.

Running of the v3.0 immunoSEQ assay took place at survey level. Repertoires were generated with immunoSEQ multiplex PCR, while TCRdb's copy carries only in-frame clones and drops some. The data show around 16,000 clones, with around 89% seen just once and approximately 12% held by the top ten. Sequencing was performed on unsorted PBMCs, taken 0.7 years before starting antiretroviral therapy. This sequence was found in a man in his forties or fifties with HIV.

The CDR3, as DNA: TGTGCCAGCAGGGCAGGGGGAGAGACCCAGTACTTC. Translation: CASRAGGETQYF. The chain uses TRBV5-6 and TRBJ2-5; TRBD1 aligns across 7 bases. In germline, CDR1 is SGHDT, CDR2 YYEEEE. J gave up 4 bases and V 5 bases, and 2 bases lay outside the gene matches. CDR3 length equals 12 residues. Based on the CDR3 plus reference TRBV5-6 and TRBJ2-5, the full variable domain is DAGVTQSPTHLIKTRGQQVTLRCSPKSGHDTVSWYQQALGQGPQFIFQYYEEEERQRGNFPDRFSGHQFPNYSSELNVNALLLGDSALYLCASRAGGETQYFGPGTRLLVL.